This T cell receptor beta chain was profiled in a study of CD8 T cells in ankylosing spondylitis. Whole-study findings and limits: Significant enrichment of disease-linked clones was reported in matched ankylosing spondylitis synovial fluid. Prior literature has documented some motif variants in synovial fluid and blood from reactive arthritis.

Looked up from germline, CDR1 is MNHEY and CDR2 is SMNVEV (reference sequence). This CDR3 has 13 residues. Trimming removed 5 bases from V and 0 bases from J, with 8 bases in between. This clonotype was observed many times. Its antigen remains unidentified. One entry per CDR3 protein results from TCRdb running MiXCR on the 5' RACE reads. The table has 210,000 or so distinct CDR3 sequences, roughly 8.2% seen once. This chain links TRBV27 with TRBJ2-7; D gene ambiguous. The sample comprised blood, either unsorted or a sorted T cell fraction (not recorded which). The source of this sequence is a female donor with ankylosing spondylitis or in good health (not recorded which). CDR3 sequence reads: CASSPMRSYEQYF. The CDR3 coding sequence is TGTGCCAGCAGTCCCATGCGCTCCTACGAGCAGTACTTC.